Listed below are T cell receptor beta chains from one sample, sequenced in a study of early stage breast cancer tumors. Profiling relied on immunoSEQ multiplex PCR, and the TCRdb table lists in-frame clones only, not all of them. The sample records 25,000 to 30,000 clones, 80% being singletons. Material for sequencing was blood. These receptors were collected from a person between 60 and 70 years old with breast cancer. The CDR3 runs from the conserved cysteine through the conserved F or W. The D gene is left open where the match is weak. Rows may omit the clone size; those that give it use once, few, many or a size class.

D: TRBD1
V: TRBV10-3
size: .
J: TRBJ1-1
DNA: TGTGCCATCAGAACCGGGACAGGGAACACTGAAGCTTTCTTT
CDR3: CAIRTGTGNTEAFF

D: .
V: TRBV9
size: .
J: TRBJ1-2
DNA: TGTGCCAGCAGCGAACAGGGATATTACGGCTACACCTTC
CDR3: CASSEQGYYGYTF

D: TRBD1
V: TRBV6-6
size: .
J: TRBJ1-4
DNA: TGTGCCAGCAGTTGGGACAGTGAAAAACTGTTTTTT
CDR3: CASSWDSEKLFF

D: TRBD1
V: TRBV5-8
size: .
J: TRBJ2-6
DNA: TGTGCCAGCAGCTTGGGACAGGGGGATTTCTCTGGGGCCAACGTCCTGACTTTC
CDR3: CASSLGQGDFSGANVLTF

D: .
V: TRBV18
size: .
J: TRBJ1-3
DNA: TGTGCCAGCTCTCAGGGTTACAGCGGAAACACCATATATTTT
CDR3: CASSQGYSGNTIYF

D: .
V: TRBV30
size: .
J: TRBJ1-2
DNA: TGTGCCTGGAGTGTAGGCGGAGTTACCTATGGCTACACCTTC
CDR3: CAWSVGGVTYGYTF

D: TRBD2
V: TRBV25-1
size: .
J: TRBJ2-1
DNA: TGTGCCAGCAGTGTGGGGGGGATCCACAATGAGCAGTTCTTC
CDR3: CASSVGGIHNEQFF

D: TRBD1
V: TRBV5-6
size: .
J: TRBJ1-4
DNA: TGTGCCAGCAGCATAATACAGGGGACGACGGAAAAACTGTTTTTT
CDR3: CASSIIQGTTEKLFF

D: .
V: TRBV4-3
size: .
J: TRBJ2-6
DNA: TGCGCCAGCAGCCAAGATTCAGGGGTTGGGGCCAACGTCCTGACTTTC
CDR3: CASSQDSGVGANVLTF

D: TRBD1
V: TRBV11-3
size: .
J: TRBJ1-5
DNA: TGTGCCAGCAGCCTCGGGACAGGGGGCGGTCAGCCCCAGCATTTT
CDR3: CASSLGTGGGQPQHF

D: .
V: TRBV6-4
size: few
J: TRBJ2-3
DNA: TGTGCCAGCAGTGACGAAGCGGGCGGCACAGATACGCAGTATTTT
CDR3: CASSDEAGGTDTQYF

D: TRBD2
V: TRBV6-1
size: .
J: TRBJ2-7
DNA: TGTGCCAGCAGTGCCAGCACTAGCGGGAGCTTTCGGGGCGAGCAGTACTTC
CDR3: CASSASTSGSFRGEQYF

D: TRBD2
V: TRBV6-1
size: .
J: TRBJ2-1
DNA: TGTGCCAGCAGTGGGGGGACTAGCGGGAGCTCCTACAATGAGCAGTTCTTC
CDR3: CASSGGTSGSSYNEQFF

D: .
V: TRBV6-6
size: .
J: TRBJ2-5
DNA: TGTGCCAGCAGTGAAACAGGGACCCAGTACTTC
CDR3: CASSETGTQYF

D: .
V: TRBV23-1
size: .
J: TRBJ1-3
DNA: TGCGCCAGCAGACGACTGATCTCTGGAAACACCATATATTTT
CDR3: CASRRLISGNTIYF

D: .
V: TRBV27
size: few
J: TRBJ1-5
DNA: TGTGCCAGCACAGGAGGCATCAATCAGCCCCAGCATTTT
CDR3: CASTGGINQPQHF

D: .
V: TRBV5-8
size: .
J: TRBJ1-5
DNA: TGTGCCAGCAGCCGGACAGAGAGCAATCAGCCCCAGCATTTT
CDR3: CASSRTESNQPQHF

D: TRBD1
V: TRBV7-2
size: .
J: TRBJ1-3
DNA: TGTGCCAGCAGCATTCAGGGGGCAGGAAACACCATATATTTT
CDR3: CASSIQGAGNTIYF

D: .
V: TRBV21-1
size: .
J: TRBJ1-5
DNA: TGTGCCAGCAGCCCCCTAAACGGCAGGGGATTCGATCAGCCCCAGCATTTT
CDR3: CASSPLNGRGFDQPQHF

D: .
V: TRBV9
size: .
J: TRBJ2-2
DNA: TGTGCCAGCAGCGTAGGACAGGACACACAATTACCTACCGGGGAGCTGTTTTTT
CDR3: CASSVGQDTQLPTGELFF